This T cell receptor beta chain derives from a study of shared clonotypes between healthy human individuals. Study context: Plates per donor: three CD4 naive, three CD4 memory, two CD8 naive, one CD8 memory. Notes on the study in general: Generation probabilities were higher for clonotypes shared across all four sorted-subset donors than for unshared ones.

Profiling relied on immunoSEQ multiplex PCR, and the TCRdb table lists in-frame clones only, not all of them. The sample records hundreds of thousands of clones, approximately 79% being singletons. CDR1 and CDR2 (germline): MNHEY, SVGAGI. Trimming took off 4 bases at V and 3 bases at J, with 9 bases between the two ends. CDR3 size: 13 residues. Comment on this clone: Its antigen is not identified.

Sequencing was performed on memory CD4+ T cells sorted from blood. Subset here: CD45RA-negative fraction. J is TRBJ1-2 and V is TRBV6-5; possibly TRBD1 for D (5 bases). The TCR was taken from a woman younger than 45 in good health. The CDR3 is CASSSRQYYGYTF. In DNA form, the CDR3 reads TGTGCCAGCAGTTCCCGACAGTACTATGGCTACACCTTC.